Sequencing of this TCR beta chain was carried out in a study of blood T cell repertoires in COVID-19. Across the study: The United States, Italy and Spain provided the acute and convalescent COVID-19 samples. Nucleic acid was either cDNA or gDNA, and it came from T cells, B-cell-depleted T cells, or PBMCs.

Here immunoSEQ multiplex PCR was the method, and the copy in TCRdb shows in-frame clones only, minus some. The sample has roughly 250,000 clones, roughly 91% seen once. The CDR3 runs 15 residues. Germline CDR1 SQVTM, CDR2 ANQGSEA. J was trimmed by 6 bases and V by 4 bases; bases with no gene match: 11. The chain couples TRBV29-1 to TRBJ2-7, with 11 bases matching TRBD1. This TCR came from a woman aged 40 to 55 with acute COVID-19. Sequences were obtained from PBMCs or T cells enriched from blood (not recorded which). The CDR3 here is CSVVGGTGGDSEQYF. The CDR3 nucleotides are TGCAGCGTTGTTGGAGGGACAGGGGGGGATAGCGAGCAGTACTTC.